Reported below is one T cell receptor beta chain. The target of this receptor is not known. Base qualities are not provided; no much larger clone lies one nucleotide away. This specimen comes from a study of blood T cell repertoires in COVID-19 (TCRdb year 2020). Study-wide context: Collaborator samples came from the United States, Italy and Spain and covered acute and convalescent phases of COVID-19. The material from the prospective study consisted of cDNA or gDNA derived from T cells, B-cell-depleted T cells, or PBMCs. Deeply sampled blood TCRbeta repertoires from subjects exposed to, actively infected with, or recovered from COVID-19 were included in the dataset. The repertoires were released in a freely available public database intended as a resource for research on the immune response to SARS-CoV-2. Samples came from the ongoing ImmuneRACE study (first 160 participants) plus 1,254 subjects from 6 global collaborators. The sample metadata nearly always contained a de-identified subject ID, COVID-19 status, age in years and sex. Where HLA class I and class II types were available, the types were taken from metadata supplied by the sample provider, not from assay-based typing.

What the study reported, not specific to this receptor: Clinical and demographic metadata were provided uncurated, with the amount varying by source and participant.

TCRbeta CDR3 regions were amplified from genomic DNA by means of the immunoSEQ Assay, a bias-controlled multiplex PCR. The paper's data handling went like this. The number of nucleated cells in each sample was estimated by amplification of reference gene primers within the assay. Sequence reads were collapsed and filtered to measure the absolute abundance of every unique TCRbeta CDR3 rearrangement. For each sample, productive Simpson clonality was calculated by taking the square root of Simpson's diversity index across productive rearrangements. In TCRdb, the immuneACCESS table is reduced to in-frame sequences with V and J assigned. These tables do not hold every clone; where another copy was compared, an unresolved V gene accounts for under half, and the others remain unexplained. The V and J calls and the clone size are those of that table, but D and trimming were determined from the DNA. The sample yields 350,000 or so clones; 89% were counted once. Approximately 4.1% of the sample is held by the ten biggest clonotypes.

At one collaborating source in Seattle, patients were enrolled during active infection and were followed longitudinally through the course of disease. Whole blood was collected in K2EDTA tubes by collaborating institutions according to the institutions' own protocols. For TCRbeta analysis, collaborators shipped samples in one of three forms: frozen whole blood, isolated PBMCs, or DNA extracted from either of those sample types. Trimming leaves V shorter by 5 bases and J shorter by 7 bases, with the junction holding 7 bases beyond the gene matches. Including the terminal cysteine and phenylalanine, the CDR3 comprises 13 residues. The only DNA kept is the CDR3, 39 bases in frame from the first base. CDR1 and CDR2, looked up from the germline V gene (reference sequence), are SEHNR and FQNEAQ.

Sequencing was carried out using peripheral blood. This TCR derives from a woman aged 60 to 75 with COVID-19, enrolled during active disease. The sequence is built from TRBV7-9 and TRBJ1-1, and 7 junctional nucleotides match TRBD1. The CDR3 has the sequence CASSGRDSLEAFF. In nucleotides, the sequence is TGTGCCAGCAGCGGCCGGGACAGCCTTGAAGCTTTCTTT.